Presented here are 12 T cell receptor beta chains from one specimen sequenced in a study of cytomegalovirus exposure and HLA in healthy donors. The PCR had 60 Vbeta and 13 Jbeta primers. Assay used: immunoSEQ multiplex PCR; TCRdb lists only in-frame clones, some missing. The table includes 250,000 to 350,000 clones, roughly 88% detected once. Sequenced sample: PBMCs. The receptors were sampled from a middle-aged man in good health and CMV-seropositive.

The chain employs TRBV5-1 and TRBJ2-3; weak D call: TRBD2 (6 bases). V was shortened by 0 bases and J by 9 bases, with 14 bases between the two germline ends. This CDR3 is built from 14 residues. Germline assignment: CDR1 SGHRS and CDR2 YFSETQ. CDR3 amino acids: CASSLEGLLGTQYF. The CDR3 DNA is TGCGCCAGCAGCTTGGAGGGACTTTTGGGGACGCAGTATTTT.

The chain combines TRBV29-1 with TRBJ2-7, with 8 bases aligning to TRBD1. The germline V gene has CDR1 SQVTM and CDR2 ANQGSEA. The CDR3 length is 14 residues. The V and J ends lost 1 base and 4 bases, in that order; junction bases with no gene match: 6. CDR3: CSVEAGQGAYEQYF. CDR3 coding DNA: TGCAGCGTTGAAGCGGGTCAGGGGGCGTACGAGCAGTACTTC.

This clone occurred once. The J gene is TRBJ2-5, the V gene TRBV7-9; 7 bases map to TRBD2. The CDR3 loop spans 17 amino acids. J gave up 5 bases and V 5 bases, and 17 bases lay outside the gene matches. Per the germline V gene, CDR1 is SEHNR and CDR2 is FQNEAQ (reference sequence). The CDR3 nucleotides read TGTGCCAGCAGCCCACCACCTAGCGGCCCGTCCAGGGAGACCCAGTACTTC. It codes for CASSPPPSGPSRETQYF. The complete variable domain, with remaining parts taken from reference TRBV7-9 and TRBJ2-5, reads DTGVSQNPRHKITKRGQNVTFRCDPISEHNRLYWYRQTLGQGPEFLTYFQNEAQLEKSRLLSDRFSAERPKGSFSTLEIQRTEQGDSAMYLCASSPPPSGPSRETQYFGPGTRLLVL.

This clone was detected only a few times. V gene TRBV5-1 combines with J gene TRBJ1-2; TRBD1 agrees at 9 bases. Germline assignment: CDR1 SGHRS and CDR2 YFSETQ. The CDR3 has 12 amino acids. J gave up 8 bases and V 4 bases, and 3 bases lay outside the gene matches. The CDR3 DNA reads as TGCGCCAGCAGCAGACAGGGGGAAGGCTACACCTTC. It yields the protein CASSRQGEGYTF.

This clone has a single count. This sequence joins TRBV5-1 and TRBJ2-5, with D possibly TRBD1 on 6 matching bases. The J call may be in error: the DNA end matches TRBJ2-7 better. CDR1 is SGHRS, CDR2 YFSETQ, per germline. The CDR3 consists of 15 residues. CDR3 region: CASSLSQGRYYEQYF. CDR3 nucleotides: TGCGCCAGCAGCTTGTCCCAGGGGCGATACTACGAGCAGTACTTC.

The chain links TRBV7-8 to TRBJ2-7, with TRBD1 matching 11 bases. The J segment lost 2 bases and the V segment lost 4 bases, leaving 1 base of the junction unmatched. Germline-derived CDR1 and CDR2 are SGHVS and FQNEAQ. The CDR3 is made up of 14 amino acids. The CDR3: CASSWTGGTYEQYF. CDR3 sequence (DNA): TGTGCCAGCAGCTGGACAGGGGGCACCTACGAGCAGTACTTC. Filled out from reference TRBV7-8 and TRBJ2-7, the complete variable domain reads GAGVSQSPRYKVAKRGQDVALRCDPISGHVSLFWYQQALGQGPEFLTYFQNEAQLDKSGLPSDRFFAERPEGSVSTLKIQRTQQEDSAVYLCASSWTGGTYEQYFGPGTRLTVT.

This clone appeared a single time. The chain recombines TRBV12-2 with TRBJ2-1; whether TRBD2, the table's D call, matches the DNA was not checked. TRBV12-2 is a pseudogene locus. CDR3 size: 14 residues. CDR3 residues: CASRLVIGLAGQFF. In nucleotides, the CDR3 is TGTGCAAGTCGCTTAGTGATCGGGCTCGCGGGGCAGTTCTTC.

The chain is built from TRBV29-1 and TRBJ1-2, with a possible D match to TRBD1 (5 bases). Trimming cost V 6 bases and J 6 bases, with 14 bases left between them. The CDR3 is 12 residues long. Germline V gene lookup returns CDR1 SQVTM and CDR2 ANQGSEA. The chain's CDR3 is CSVYGTKHGYTF. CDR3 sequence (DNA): TGCAGCGTGTACGGGACTAAACATGGCTACACCTTC.

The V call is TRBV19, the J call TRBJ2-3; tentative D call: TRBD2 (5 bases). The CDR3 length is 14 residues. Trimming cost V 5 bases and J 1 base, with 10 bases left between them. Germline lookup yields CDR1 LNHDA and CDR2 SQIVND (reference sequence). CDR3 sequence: CASSQGSGTDTQYF. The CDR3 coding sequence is TGTGCCAGTAGTCAAGGTAGCGGCACAGATACGCAGTATTTT.

For the CDR3, the DNA is TGCAGCGCTAAAACTAGCGGGAGTCCCCAAGAGACCCAGTACTTC. It encodes CSAKTSGSPQETQYF. The rearrangement uses TRBV29-1 and TRBJ2-5; 11 bases match TRBD2. Germline values: CDR1 SQVTM, CDR2 ANQGSEA. The V segment lost 7 bases and the J segment 1 base; nucleotides outside the gene matches: 8. This CDR3 contains 15 residues.

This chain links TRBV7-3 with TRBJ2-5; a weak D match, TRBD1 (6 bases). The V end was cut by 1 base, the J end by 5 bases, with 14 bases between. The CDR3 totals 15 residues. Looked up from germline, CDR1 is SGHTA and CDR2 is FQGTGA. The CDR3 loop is CASSLIVQGVETQYF. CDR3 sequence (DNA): TGTGCCAGCAGCTTAATAGTACAGGGTGTGGAGACCCAGTACTTC.

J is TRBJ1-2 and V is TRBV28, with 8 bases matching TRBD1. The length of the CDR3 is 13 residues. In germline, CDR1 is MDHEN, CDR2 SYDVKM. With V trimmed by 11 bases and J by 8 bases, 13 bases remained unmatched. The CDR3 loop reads CASRGRVLNGYTF. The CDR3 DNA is TGTGCCTCCAGGGGGCGCGTTCTTAACGGCTACACCTTC.